A selection of T cell receptor beta chains follows, all from one sample in a study of high-grade serous ovarian cancer treatment subgroups. Repertoires were generated with immunoSEQ multiplex PCR, while TCRdb's copy carries only in-frame clones and drops some. The table has approximately 40,000 clones, 79% seen once. The sequencing input was tumor tissue. The receptor source for this set is a human donor with high-grade serous ovarian cancer. CDR3s include the opening cysteine and the closing phenylalanine or tryptophan. A D gene is named only where the DNA matches it firmly. Clone size is given for some rows only: seen once, a few or many times, or a class if the clone is expanded.

j_gene | abundance | v_gene | d_gene | CDR3aa
TRBJ2-2 | NA | TRBV10-3 | NA | CAISLGPPGELFF
TRBJ2-2 | NA | TRBV27 | NA | CASSFRRGGTGELFF
TRBJ1-5 | NA | TRBV5-6 | NA | CASSWGSHQPQHF
TRBJ1-1 | NA | TRBV7-2 | NA | CASSLRSGSMNTEAFF
TRBJ1-1 | once | TRBV29-1 | TRBD1 | CSVRLGQRGTEAFF
TRBJ1-4 | NA | TRBV4-3 | NA | CASSQGEKLFF
TRBJ2-6 | NA | TRBV28 | NA | CASRSPSDGGANVLTF
TRBJ1-2 | NA | TRBV27 | NA | CASSPSLNYGYTF
TRBJ2-7 | once | TRBV11-1 | TRBD1 | CASTPRPGQDSYEQYF
TRBJ2-4 | NA | TRBV6-6 | NA | CASGPRDNIQYF
TRBJ1-3 | once | TRBV28 | NA | CASSLSGEGLRNTIYF
TRBJ2-3 | NA | TRBV27 | NA | CASSLAGLQYF
TRBJ1-3 | NA | TRBV5-3 | NA | CARSLGGPRAGNTIYF
TRBJ1-4 | NA | TRBV5-5 | NA | CASSLGQGKEKLFF
TRBJ1-1 | NA | TRBV28 | TRBD1 | CASSRGQGEEAFF
TRBJ2-6 | NA | TRBV28 | NA | CASDSGLLSGANVLTF
TRBJ2-1 | NA | TRBV6-6 | NA | CATRATSSYNEQFF
TRBJ2-3 | once | TRBV28 | TRBD1 | CASSLMMGQGSSTDTQYF
TRBJ1-2 | once | TRBV5-5 | NA | CASSLQGASNYGYTF
TRBJ2-3 | NA | TRBV9 | TRBD2 | CASSVASGSAVTQYF
TRBJ2-5 | NA | TRBV5-4 | TRBD1 | CASSVPGQGRGTQYF
TRBJ1-5 | NA | TRBV19 | TRBD1 | CASSIEQGVQPQHF
TRBJ2-2 | NA | TRBV18 | TRBD2 | CASSGLATGELFF
TRBJ2-3 | NA | TRBV27 | TRBD2 | CASSLPTSGLTDTQYF
TRBJ1-1 | few | TRBV7-3 | NA | CASSSGRQNTEAFF
TRBJ2-5 | NA | TRBV7-2 | NA | CASSFGDQETQYF
TRBJ2-3 | NA | TRBV15 | NA | CATSMSGLGPDTQYF
TRBJ1-1 | NA | TRBV18 | NA | CASSPSVSSNTEAFF
TRBJ1-1 | NA | TRBV5-5 | TRBD1 | CASSLAGQLNTEAFF
TRBJ2-7 | NA | TRBV6-5 | TRBD2 | CASSYGSGRGYEQYF
TRBJ1-4 | NA | TRBV7-9 | NA | CASSLQGSTNEKLFF
TRBJ1-4 | NA | TRBV5-1 | NA | CASSSGALGDYEKLFF
TRBJ2-7 | NA | TRBV28 | NA | CASSLTFQTYEQYF
TRBJ2-5 | NA | TRBV15 | TRBD2 | CATSLRTRGETQYF
TRBJ1-5 | NA | TRBV28 | NA | CASSFGGSNQPQHF
TRBJ1-2 | NA | TRBV7-6 | TRBD1 | CASSRTGRFSYGYTF
TRBJ1-1 | NA | TRBV5-6 | NA | CASSLVRTEAFF